This TCR beta chain was recorded in a study of early T cells in non-severe SARS-CoV-2 infection. On the study more broadly: Bulk RNA isolated from unsorted whole blood underwent sequencing; chains were not paired. Overall study results and limits: Reliance on VDJdb matching favored anti-spike CD8 responses; private and CD4 specificities were missed.

This clonotype was observed many times. The antigen is not known. The germline V and J ends were trimmed by 6 bases and 0 bases, with 9 bases remaining between them. CDR3 length equals 14 residues. Individually, cDNA molecules had unique molecular identifiers attached to them. TCRdb re-analysed the 5' RACE reads in MiXCR, keeping a single row per CDR3 protein. Found here are fewer than 40,000 distinct CDR3 sequences, around 4.1% of them singletons; the top ten hold more than 5%. The material sequenced was whole blood. The V gene is TRBV12-3 or TRBV12-4, the J gene TRBJ2-4; a weak D match, TRBD2 (5 bases). The source is an adult who was a healthcare worker with PCR-confirmed SARS-CoV-2 infection or an uninfected control (not recorded which). The CDR3 loop is CASSPGVAKNIQYF. The CDR3 DNA follows: TGTGCCAGCAGCCCCGGGGTAGCCAAAAACATTCAGTACTTC.